Below, 12 T cell receptor beta chains from the same sample are listed, as sequenced in a study of blood T cell repertoires in COVID-19. Only in-frame clones appear in the TCRdb table, and some are missing; sequencing was by immunoSEQ multiplex PCR. The table shows around 190,000 clones, with more than 70% occurring only once. Sequencing was carried out using peripheral blood. The receptor source for this set is a man aged 50 to 60 with COVID-19, enrolled during active disease.

The chain couples TRBV28 to TRBJ2-7; D gene ambiguous. This CDR3 comprises 11 residues. Trimming shortened V by 6 bases and J by 7 bases, and 10 bases separated the two germline ends. The germline V gene has CDR1 MDHEN and CDR2 SYDVKM. The CDR3 sequence is CASSSSLEQYF. The DNA of the CDR3 is TGTGCCAGCAGCTCCTCTCTGGAGCAGTACTTC.

The CDR3 DNA reads as TGTGCCAGCAGCTTGGGACAGGGCCGGTTAGCCAAAAACATTCAGTACTTC. Translating it yields CASSLGQGRLAKNIQYF. This sequence joins TRBV5-4 and TRBJ2-4; 7 bases are a match to TRBD1. This CDR3 has 17 amino acids. J lost 0 bases, V lost 0 bases, and 6 bases had no gene match. Germline values: CDR1 SGHNT, CDR2 YYREEE (reference sequence).

The gene calls are TRBV6-5 and TRBJ1-2, with D hard to call. Trimming cost V 0 bases and J 3 bases, with 8 bases left between them. CDR1 is MNHEY and CDR2 is SVGAGI in the germline V gene. This CDR3 spans 14 amino acids. The CDR3 nucleotides are TGTGCCAGCAGTTACTCGTCCGCAGACTATGGCTACACCTTC. Amino acid sequence: CASSYSSADYGYTF.

This clone was recorded once. The rearrangement links TRBV5-1 to TRBJ2-2; 9 bases line up with TRBD1. CDR3 length: 15 amino acids. CDR1 and CDR2 from the germline V gene are SGHRS and YFSETQ. V shed 3 bases, J shed 3 bases, and the junction held 3 bases outside the gene matches. CDR3 nucleotide sequence: TGCGCCAGCAGCTGGGACAGGGATCACACCGGGGAGCTGTTTTTT. Its protein product is CASSWDRDHTGELFF.

This clone is termed medium-sized. The chain couples TRBV6-1 to TRBJ2-7; 9 bases align to TRBD1. Germline loops: CDR1 MNHNS, CDR2 SASEGT. After removal of 1 base from V and 5 bases from J, the junction contained 6 bases not matched to a gene. This CDR3 contains 15 residues. The CDR3 reads CASSEVTGGLNEQYF. DNA for the CDR3: TGTGCCAGCAGTGAAGTAACAGGGGGCCTTAACGAGCAGTACTTC.

This chain connects TRBV12-3 or TRBV12-4 to TRBJ1-2; maybe TRBD1 (6 bases). Trimming took off 4 bases at V and 4 bases at J, with 10 bases between the two ends. CDR3 length: 13 amino acids. CDR3 in DNA: TGTGCCAGCAGTTACAGGGTAGGCTATGGCTACACCTTC. Amino acid sequence: CASSYRVGYGYTF.

V usage is TRBV29-1 and J usage is TRBJ1-2; D may be TRBD1 (6 bases). Looked up from germline, CDR1 is SQVTM and CDR2 is ANQGSEA. This CDR3 is 13 amino acids long. V was clipped by 0 bases and J by 3 bases, with 8 bases between them. The CDR3 DNA sequence: TGCAGCGTTGAAGAGGGGGGGCACTATGGCTACACCTTC. It is translated as CSVEEGGHYGYTF.

V is TRBV19 and J is TRBJ1-1; D call uncertain. The CDR3 length is 13 residues. Germline V CDR1 and CDR2: LNHDA, SQIVND (reference sequence). The V and J ends lost 3 bases and 3 bases respectively, with 8 bases between them. CDR3 nucleotides: TGTGCCAGTAGTATCGACGGGTACACTGAAGCTTTCTTT. As protein: CASSIDGYTEAFF.

The gene calls are TRBV7-9 and TRBJ2-7, with 7 nucleotides matching TRBD2. This CDR3 region has 14 residues. Germline V gene sequence: CDR1 SEHNR, CDR2 FQNEAQ (reference sequence). V dropped 1 base and J dropped 2; count of bases not matched to a gene: 2. CDR3 DNA: TGTGCCAGCAGCTTAGGGGAGGGAGCCTACGAGCAGTACTTC. Translating it yields CASSLGEGAYEQYF.

The chain employs TRBV10-1 and TRBJ2-5; 10 positions match TRBD1. The CDR3 spans 16 residues. V lost 3 bases and J lost 5; bases outside the gene matches: 9. Per the germline V gene, CDR1 is WNHNN and CDR2 is SYGVQD (reference sequence). CDR3 sequence: CASSDSPGQGPETQYF. CDR3 bases: TGCGCCAGCAGTGACAGCCCGGGACAGGGGCCTGAGACCCAGTACTTC.

The chain is built from TRBV3-1 (or the pseudogene TRBV3-2) and TRBJ1-6, with 8 bases lining up with TRBD1. The CDR3 extends over 16 amino acids. The V segment lost 0 bases and the J segment 6 bases; nucleotides outside the gene matches: 4. Germline CDR1 reads LGHDT; CDR2 reads YNNKEL (reference sequence). The CDR3 nucleotides are TGTGCCAGCAGCCAAGATTGGACAGGGATTAATTCACCCCTCCACTTT. This codes for CASSQDWTGINSPLHF.

The rearrangement uses TRBV4-1 and TRBJ2-1; no clear D gene. There are 13 residues in the CDR3. Germline assignment: CDR1 MGHRA and CDR2 YSYEKL. Trimming removed 0 bases at V and 10 bases at J, with 10 bases between. The CDR3 DNA reads as TGCGCCAGCAGCCAAGATCATCTAACCGAGCAGTTCTTC. Protein sequence: CASSQDHLTEQFF.